This passage covers 2 T cell receptor beta chains from one sample sequenced in a study of CD4+ T cells in melanoma. Profiled with immunoSEQ multiplex PCR; TCRdb holds only in-frame clones, not every one. The sample lists around 50,000 clones, roughly 89% occurring once. Sequenced sample: peripheral blood. These receptors all come from a human donor with melanoma.

This sequence joins TRBV7-2 and TRBJ2-3, with TRBD2 as a possible D gene (6 bases). Germline CDR1 SGHTA, CDR2 FQGNSA. V was trimmed by 5 bases and J by 0 bases, leaving 9 bases between them. The CDR3 is made up of 14 amino acids. In nucleotides, the CDR3 is TGTGCCAGCAGCCCGGGGACTAGCACAGATACGCAGTATTTT. It translates to CASSPGTSTDTQYF.

This clone was observed a few times. V gene TRBV15 combines with J gene TRBJ1-1; D may be TRBD1 (5 bases). The CDR3 is 13 residues long. Per germline, CDR1 LNHNV and CDR2 YYDKDF (reference sequence). V was pared by 3 bases and J by 1 base, with 6 bases between. The chain's CDR3 is CATSRTENTEAFF. CDR3 nucleotide sequence: TGTGCCACCAGCAGGACAGAGAACACTGAAGCTTTCTTT.